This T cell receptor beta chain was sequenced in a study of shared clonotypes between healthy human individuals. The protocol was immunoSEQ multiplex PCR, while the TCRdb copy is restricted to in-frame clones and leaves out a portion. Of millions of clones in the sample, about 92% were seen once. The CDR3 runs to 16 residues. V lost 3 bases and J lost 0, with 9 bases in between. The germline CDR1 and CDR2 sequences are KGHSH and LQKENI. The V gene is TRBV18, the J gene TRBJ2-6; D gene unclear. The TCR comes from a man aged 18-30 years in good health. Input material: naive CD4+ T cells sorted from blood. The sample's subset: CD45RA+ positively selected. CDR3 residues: CASSPSSPSGANVLTF. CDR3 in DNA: TGTGCCAGCTCACCTTCCTCGCCCTCTGGGGCCAACGTCCTGACTTTC.